The 31 T cell receptor beta chains given below trace back to one sample, sequenced in a study of blood T cell repertoires in COVID-19. Libraries were prepared by immunoSEQ multiplex PCR; TCRdb keeps only in-frame clonotypes and omits some of them. The repertoire holds 270,000 or so clones, with about 90% as singletons. Source material: peripheral blood. Receptors originate from a woman younger than 45 with COVID-19, enrolled during active disease.

The V call is TRBV19, the J call TRBJ2-1, with TRBD1 matching 9 bases. V lost 5 bases to trimming and J lost 7 bases; unmatched junction nucleotides: 9. CDR1 is LNHDA and CDR2 is SQIVND in the germline V gene (reference sequence). The CDR3 is 15 residues long. The CDR3 is CASSPGTGFGNEQFF. In DNA, the CDR3 is TGTGCCAGTAGTCCCGGGACAGGGTTTGGGAATGAGCAGTTCTTC.

This clone was observed once. In DNA, the CDR3 is TGTGCCTGGAGGCGGGGGGGTCACAGAAATGAGCAGTTCTTC. This sequence encodes CAWRRGGHRNEQFF. The rearrangement links TRBV30 to TRBJ2-1; the match to TRBD2 covers 9 bases. The trim removed 3 bases at V and 7 bases at J, leaving 7 bases unmatched. This CDR3 is built from 14 residues. Germline CDR1 reads GTSNPN; CDR2 reads SVGIG (reference sequence).

This clone showed up just a few times. This chain uses TRBV12-5 with TRBJ2-1, with a tentative D call TRBD2 (6 bases). This CDR3 region has 12 residues. Germline lookup yields CDR1 LGHNT and CDR2 FRNRAP. Trimming cost V 4 bases and J 13 bases, with 14 bases left between them. The CDR3, as DNA: TGTGCTAGTGGTTCAGGAGGGGTAACCCAGTTCTTC. Amino acids: CASGSGGVTQFF.

The rearrangement links TRBV7-9 to TRBJ1-3; D gene unclear. V lost 5 bases to trimming and J lost 3 bases, with 14 bases between them. The CDR3 extends over 15 amino acids. CDR1 and CDR2 from the germline V gene are SEHNR and FQNEAQ (reference sequence). The CDR3 here is CASSPRLARGNTIYF. CDR3 nucleotides: TGTGCCAGCAGCCCGAGATTAGCTCGTGGAAACACCATATATTTT. Full variable domain (missing parts from reference TRBV7-9 and TRBJ1-3): DTGVSQNPRHKITKRGQNVTFRCDPISEHNRLYWYRQTLGQGPEFLTYFQNEAQLEKSRLLSDRFSAERPKGSFSTLEIQRTEQGDSAMYLCASSPRLARGNTIYFGEGSWLTVV.

This chain links TRBV12-3 or TRBV12-4 with TRBJ1-2; D possibly corresponds to TRBD1 (6 bases). V was shortened by 7 bases and J by 7 bases, with 13 bases between the two germline ends. This CDR3 comprises 12 residues. CDR3 sequence reads: CASKWGQGGYTF. The CDR3 DNA reads TGTGCCAGCAAGTGGGGGCAGGGTGGCTACACCTTC.

The chain has TRBV5-6 and TRBJ1-2; 11 positions match TRBD1. The germline V gene encodes CDR1 SGHDT and CDR2 YYEEEE. With 4 bases clipped from V and 7 bases from J, the junction kept 9 bases outside the gene matches. The CDR3 spans 15 residues. CDR3 bases: TGTGCCAGCAGCACAGGGACAGGGGGGAGGAGTGGCTACACCTTC. Translation gives CASSTGTGGRSGYTF. The whole variable domain, remainder taken from reference TRBV5-6 and TRBJ1-2, is DAGVTQSPTHLIKTRGQQVTLRCSPKSGHDTVSWYQQALGQGPQFIFQYYEEEERQRGNFPDRFSGHQFPNYSSELNVNALLLGDSALYLCASSTGTGGRSGYTFGSGTRLTVV.

The gene calls are TRBV5-4 and TRBJ1-4, with 11 bases fitting TRBD1. Trimming removed 2 bases from V and 8 bases from J; junction bases left unmatched: 8. The CDR3 runs to 16 residues. Germline V gives CDR1 SGHNT, CDR2 YYREEE (reference sequence). CDR3 DNA: TGTGCCAGCAGCTTAAAAACCGGGACAGGGGGGGAAAAACTGTTTTTT. Translating gives CASSLKTGTGGEKLFF.

The rearrangement links TRBV18 to TRBJ2-2, with 7 bases lining up with TRBD1. From germline, CDR1 is KGHSH and CDR2 LQKENI. The CDR3 runs 13 residues. Losses at the gene ends were 6 bases for V and 7 bases for J; bases not matched to a gene: 5. CDR3 sequence reads: CASSSTGSGELFF. The CDR3 region has the DNA TGTGCCAGCTCTTCGACAGGGAGCGGGGAGCTGTTTTTT.

The CDR3 DNA sequence: TGTGCCACCAGCAGGGGACATGCAACTAATGAAAAACTGTTTTTT. Residues: CATSRGHATNEKLFF. The chain uses TRBV15 and TRBJ1-4; D is possibly TRBD1 (6 bases). Germline V gives CDR1 LNHNV, CDR2 YYDKDF (reference sequence). The V and J ends lost 3 bases and 0 bases respectively, with 8 bases between them. The CDR3 runs 15 residues.

The chain joins TRBV14 to TRBJ2-2; D unclear. Per the germline V gene, CDR1 is SGHDN and CDR2 is FVKESK. The V end lost 3 bases, the J end lost 0 bases, and 5 bases lay between the germline ends. This CDR3 contains 14 residues. The CDR3, as DNA: TGTGCCAGCAGCCATCTATCGAACACCGGGGAGCTGTTTTTT. Protein: CASSHLSNTGELFF. The entire variable domain, with the rest obtained from reference TRBV14 and TRBJ2-2, is as follows: EAGVTQFPSHSVIEKGQTVTLRCDPISGHDNLYWYRRVMGKEIKFLLHFVKESKQDESGMPNNRFLAERTGGTYSTLKVQPAELEDSGVYFCASSHLSNTGELFFGEGSRLTVL.

This clone was recorded a few times. The chain has TRBV21-1 and TRBJ1-1; the table's D call of TRBD1 was not tested on the DNA. TRBV21-1 is described as a pseudogene. This CDR3 spans 14 amino acids. The CDR3 is CASKVNSSYTEAFF. In DNA, the CDR3 is TGTGCCAGCAAGGTAAACAGTTCGTACACTGAAGCTTTCTTT.

This clone has only a few counts. The chain combines TRBV5-1 with TRBJ1-2, with D possibly being TRBD1 (5 bases). Germline V lookup: CDR1 SGHRS, CDR2 YFSETQ. Trimming left V 0 bases short and J 8 bases short, with 11 bases between. This CDR3 is built from 13 residues. DNA for the CDR3: TGCGCCAGCAGCTTGGGAGGGGAGGACGGCTACACCTTC. The encoded protein is CASSLGGEDGYTF.

The CDR3 coding sequence is TGTGCCACCAGTGTCGAGGCCTACAATGAGCAGTTCTTC. Translating it yields CATSVEAYNEQFF. V and J are TRBV24-1 and TRBJ2-1; D is unresolved. This CDR3 has 13 amino acids. Germline V gives CDR1 KGHDR, CDR2 SFDVKD. V shed 5 bases and J shed 2 bases, with 6 bases lying between them.

J is TRBJ1-6 and V is TRBV18, with D perhaps TRBD1 (5 bases). The CDR3 is made up of 13 amino acids. Looked up from germline, CDR1 is KGHSH and CDR2 is LQKENI. V gave up 3 bases and J gave up 17 bases, with 17 bases separating them. This CDR3 is CASSPTVGEAVHF. The CDR3 DNA follows: TGTGCCAGCTCACCCACAGTAGGGGAGGCAGTCCACTTT.

This clone was observed a handful of times. The chain couples TRBV30 to TRBJ1-2, with unresolved D. V gave up 0 bases and J gave up 4 bases, with 9 bases separating them. CDR3 length: 13 residues. The germline V gene has CDR1 GTSNPN and CDR2 SVGIG (reference sequence). Written as DNA, the CDR3 is TGTGCCTGGAGTGTACAGAGTTCCTATGGCTACACCTTC. Translated, it gives CAWSVQSSYGYTF.

This chain connects TRBV28 to TRBJ2-7; 10 nucleotides match TRBD1. V shed 6 bases and J 5 bases; nucleotides not matched to a gene: 13. In germline, CDR1 is MDHEN, CDR2 SYDVKM. The CDR3 is 16 residues long. The CDR3 sequence is CASSPPTGTGDHEQYF. In DNA form, the CDR3 reads TGTGCCAGCAGCCCCCCCACCGGGACAGGGGACCACGAGCAGTACTTC.

J is TRBJ2-1 and V is TRBV20-1, with D maybe TRBD2 (5 bases). Trimming pared 3 bases from V and 8 bases from J, leaving 8 bases between. Germline V gene sequence: CDR1 DFQATT, CDR2 SNEGSKA (reference sequence). The CDR3 contains 11 residues. In nucleotides, the CDR3 is TGCAGTGCTAGGAGGGCCTATGAGCAGTTCTTC. Its translation: CSARRAYEQFF.

The chain combines TRBV18 with TRBJ1-3; D remains unclear. There are 17 residues in the CDR3. V was clipped by 5 bases and J by 0 bases, with 17 bases between them. CDR1 and CDR2 (germline): KGHSH, LQKENI. The CDR3 DNA sequence: TGTGCCAGCTCATATTCTTCTTTGTGGAGCTCTGGAAACACCATATATTTT. Translating it yields CASSYSSLWSSGNTIYF.

A single count supports this clone. The genes are TRBV3-1 (or the pseudogene TRBV3-2) and TRBJ2-2; 10 positions agree with TRBD2. This CDR3 is 16 amino acids long. The V and J ends lost 4 bases and 2 bases, in that order; junction bases with no gene match: 4. Germline CDR1 and CDR2: LGHDT and YNNKEL (reference sequence). As DNA, the CDR3 is TGTGCCAGCAGCCCCCTAGCGGGGGCAAACACCGGGGAGCTGTTTTTT. It encodes CASSPLAGANTGELFF.

In its sample, this clone was seen a few times. The CDR3 here is CASRQSGGLHNEQFF. The CDR3, as DNA: TGTGCCAGCAGACAGAGCGGGGGATTACACAATGAGCAGTTCTTC. The rearrangement joins TRBV6-6 to TRBJ2-1, with 8 bases that match TRBD2. The germline V gene encodes CDR1 MNHNY and CDR2 SVGAGI (reference sequence). With V trimmed by 6 bases and J by 5 bases, 9 bases remained unmatched. This CDR3 region has 15 residues.

The V and J genes are TRBV21-1 and TRBJ1-6; TRBD1, the table's D call, was not compared with the DNA. TRBV21-1 is a recognized pseudogene. The CDR3 extends over 14 amino acids. Here the CDR3 DNA reads TGTGCCAGCAGCAAACAGTCCACGAATTCACCCCTCCACTTT. This encodes CASSKQSTNSPLHF.

The V and J genes are TRBV7-9 and TRBJ2-7, with 7 bases matching TRBD1. The CDR3 runs 12 residues. CDR1 is SEHNR and CDR2 is FQNEAQ in the germline V gene (reference sequence). J gave up 4 bases and V 6 bases, and 3 bases lay outside the gene matches. The CDR3 protein is CASRRDSYEQYF. In DNA form, the CDR3 reads TGTGCCAGCAGACGGGACAGTTACGAGCAGTACTTC.

This clone was found once. The chain recombines TRBV6-6 with TRBJ2-7, with D perhaps TRBD2 (5 bases). In germline, CDR1 is MNHNY, CDR2 SVGAGI (reference sequence). The CDR3 runs 13 residues. Trimming shortened V by 5 bases and J by 3 bases, and 11 bases separated the two germline ends. CDR3 coding DNA: TGTGCCAGCAGTCAGACTACTAGCTACGAGCAGTACTTC. Translation gives CASSQTTSYEQYF.

The chain uses TRBV7-8 and TRBJ2-2; TRBD1 aligns across 9 bases. CDR1 and CDR2 from the germline V gene are SGHVS and FQNEAQ. The CDR3 length is 15 residues. J lost 8 bases, V lost 5 bases, and 9 bases had no gene match. CDR3 sequence (DNA): TGTGCCAGCAGCCTACGGGACAGGGCAAGTGGGGAGCTGTTTTTT. Translated: CASSLRDRASGELFF. Supplemented by reference TRBV7-8 and TRBJ2-2, the full variable domain reads GAGVSQSPRYKVAKRGQDVALRCDPISGHVSLFWYQQALGQGPEFLTYFQNEAQLDKSGLPSDRFFAERPEGSVSTLKIQRTQQEDSAVYLCASSLRDRASGELFFGEGSRLTVL.

The J gene is TRBJ1-5, the V gene TRBV19, with 7 bases identical to TRBD1. The ends lost 8 bases at V and 6 bases at J; junction bases unmatched: 4. The germline V gene has CDR1 LNHDA and CDR2 SQIVND (reference sequence). There are 12 residues in the CDR3. This chain's CDR3 is CASSEGAQPQHF. The CDR3 DNA reads TGTGCCAGTTCAGAGGGGGCTCAGCCCCAGCATTTT.

The rearrangement uses TRBV7-9 and TRBJ1-5, with TRBD1 matching 8 bases. Germline-derived CDR1 and CDR2 are SEHNR and FQNEAQ (reference sequence). This CDR3 is built from 14 residues. V trimming: 4 bases; J trimming: 6 bases; junction bases outside the gene matches: 5. The CDR3 loop is CASSSSGGGQPQHF. Written as DNA, the CDR3 is TGTGCCAGCAGCTCCTCAGGGGGCGGTCAGCCCCAGCATTTT.

J is TRBJ2-2 and V is TRBV18, with D tentatively TRBD2 (5 bases). The CDR3 has 17 residues. Germline CDR1 and CDR2: KGHSH and LQKENI. Trimming shortened V by 3 bases and J by 5 bases, and 19 bases separated the two germline ends. Here the CDR3 reads CASSPRSGVGSTGELFF. In DNA form, the CDR3 reads TGTGCCAGCTCACCTCGTTCGGGCGTGGGGAGTACCGGGGAGCTGTTTTTT. Full variable domain (outside the CDR3, taken from reference TRBV18 and TRBJ2-2): NAGVMQNPRHLVRRRGQEARLRCSPMKGHSHVYWYRQLPEEGLKFMVYLQKENIIDESGMPKERFSAEFPKEGPSILRIQQVVRGDSAAYFCASSPRSGVGSTGELFFGEGSRLTVL.

The V and J genes are TRBV5-5 and TRBJ1-1; TRBD1 matches 9 bases. The CDR3 has 14 residues. Unmatched junction bases numbered 8, after V lost 4 bases and J lost 7 bases. Germline-derived CDR1 and CDR2 are SGHKS and YYEKEE (reference sequence). The CDR3 sequence is CASSLRTGAHEAFF. The CDR3 DNA sequence: TGTGCCAGCAGCCTTCGGACAGGGGCCCATGAAGCTTTCTTT. The full variable domain, rest sourced from reference TRBV5-5 and TRBJ1-1, is DAGVTQSPTHLIKTRGQQVTLRCSPISGHKSVSWYQQVLGQGPQFIFQYYEKEERGRGNFPDRFSARQFPNYSSELNVNALLLGDSALYLCASSLRTGAHEAFFGQGTRLTVV.

The CDR3 is CASSWGSMGGTEAFF. CDR3 coding DNA: TGTGCCAGCAGTTGGGGCAGTATGGGGGGGACTGAAGCTTTCTTT. The rearrangement joins TRBV6-5 to TRBJ1-1; D is perhaps TRBD1 (5 bases). Germline V gene sequence: CDR1 MNHEY, CDR2 SVGAGI. V was clipped by 4 bases and J by 5 bases, with 17 bases between them. The CDR3 totals 15 residues.

The chain couples TRBV5-1 to TRBJ2-7, with 7 bases identical to TRBD2. The germline V gene has CDR1 SGHRS and CDR2 YFSETQ. With 4 bases clipped from V and 6 bases from J, the junction kept 16 bases outside the gene matches. The CDR3 sequence is 16 residues long. DNA of the CDR3: TGCGCCAGCAGCCTAAAATGGGCGGGGGTCGGTGGCGAGCAGTACTTC. This codes for CASSLKWAGVGGEQYF.

This chain joins TRBV20-1 and TRBJ1-2; tentative D call: TRBD1 (5 bases). Trimming stripped 8 bases from V and 5 bases from J, with 9 bases between. The CDR3 is made up of 10 amino acids. Germline V gives CDR1 DFQATT, CDR2 SNEGSKA (reference sequence). The CDR3 spells CSSGGYGYTF. The DNA for the CDR3 is TGCAGTAGTGGGGGGTATGGCTACACCTTC.